This paragraph covers one T cell receptor beta chain sequence. J gave up 1 base and V 7 bases, and 11 bases lay outside the gene matches. CDR3 size: 16 residues. Library preparation (for TCRbeta) was performed with unique molecular identifiers. TCRdb processed the PCR reads anew with MiXCR; each CDR3 protein has one entry. The top ten clones hold 3% to 4% of a sample with more than 450,000 distinct CDR3 sequences, about 17% of them seen once. These data are taken from a study of T-cell reconstitution after alpha-beta-depleted transplantation in children. This TCR was sampled from a human donor who donated a stem cell graft to a child with acute lymphoblastic leukemia. The chain uses TRBV12-3 or TRBV12-4 and TRBJ2-3, with 7 bases lining up with TRBD2. Sample: PBMCs from the stem cell graft donor, taken from the stem cell graft. CDR3 in DNA: TGTGCCAGCACCCACTGGGGGGGAGGAGGCACAGATACGCAGTATTTT. Its translation: CASTHWGGGGTDTQYF.